There are a few counts of the clone carrying this T cell receptor beta chain. The sample originates from a study of identical twins. Trimming left V 4 bases short and J 7 bases short, with 17 bases between. Germline V gene sequence: CDR1 ENHRY, CDR2 SYGVKD. The CDR3 has 14 residues. Template switching supplied a universal primer site; unique molecular identifiers were carried on the cDNA. TCRdb independently ran MiXCR on the 5' RACE reads; one entry per CDR3 protein. Here the sample spans about 1.7 million distinct CDR3 sequences, more than 30% being singletons. Sequencing used cord blood. This sequence joins TRBV10-3 and TRBJ2-7, with TRBD1 as a possible D gene (6 bases). The clonotype comes from a newborn girl in good health. The CDR3 DNA follows: TGTGCCATCAGTGGGACAGTCGGATACAATGAGCAGTACTTC. This sequence encodes CAISGTVGYNEQYF.